The rows below give T cell receptor beta chains drawn from one sample of a study of cytomegalovirus exposure and HLA in healthy donors. Sequencing used immunoSEQ multiplex PCR; TCRdb keeps in-frame clones, though not all of them. The table shows over 75,000 clones, with roughly four fifths occurring only once. The sequenced sample was PBMCs. These receptor sequences come from a woman between 18 and 30 years old in good health and CMV-seropositive. The CDR3 runs from the conserved cysteine through the conserved F or W. D genes are given only for firm matches. Size is omitted from some rows. Given values are once, few, many or a class for expanded clones.

j_gene: TRBJ1-2
abundance: .
d_gene: TRBD1
v_gene: TRBV19
CDR3aa: CASIPGVDREMGTNYGYTF
CDR3nt: TGTGCCAGTATCCCCGGAGTGGACAGGGAGATGGGCACCAACTATGGCTACACCTTC

j_gene: TRBJ2-1
abundance: .
d_gene: .
v_gene: TRBV5-1
CDR3aa: CASSSARTSSYNEQFF
CDR3nt: TGCGCCAGCAGCTCCGCACGGACATCCTCCTACAATGAGCAGTTCTTC

j_gene: TRBJ2-4
abundance: .
d_gene: .
v_gene: TRBV27
CDR3aa: CASSYYPPNIQYF
CDR3nt: TGTGCCAGCAGTTACTACCCCCCAAACATTCAGTACTTC

j_gene: TRBJ1-1
abundance: .
d_gene: .
v_gene: TRBV6-4
CDR3aa: CASRGTGEAFF
CDR3nt: TGTGCCAGCAGGGGGACTGGTGAAGCTTTCTTT

j_gene: TRBJ1-6
abundance: .
d_gene: .
v_gene: TRBV19
CDR3aa: CACEGLGNSPLHF
CDR3nt: TGTGCCTGCGAGGGTTTGGGGAATTCACCCCTCCACTTT

j_gene: TRBJ1-3
abundance: .
d_gene: .
v_gene: TRBV7-9
CDR3aa: CASSLISQGDTIYF
CDR3nt: TGTGCCAGCAGCTTAATATCACAGGGTGACACCATATATTTT

j_gene: TRBJ1-2
abundance: .
d_gene: .
v_gene: TRBV28
CDR3aa: CASSSYGYTF
CDR3nt: TGTGCCAGCAGTTCTTATGGCTACACCTTC

j_gene: TRBJ2-7
abundance: .
d_gene: TRBD2
v_gene: TRBV5-1
CDR3aa: CASSLEGGSPYEQYF
CDR3nt: TGCGCCAGCAGCCTGGAGGGAGGGAGCCCCTACGAGCAGTACTTC

j_gene: TRBJ1-3
abundance: once
d_gene: TRBD1
v_gene: TRBV7-8
CDR3aa: CASSLARDRTGNTIYF
CDR3nt: TGTGCCAGCAGCTTAGCCCGGGACAGGACGGGGAACACCATATATTTT

j_gene: TRBJ2-3
abundance: once
d_gene: TRBD2
v_gene: TRBV7-9
CDR3aa: CASSLQAGLGSNTDTQYF
CDR3nt: TGTGCCAGCAGCTTACAGGCGGGACTAGGGTCAAACACAGATACGCAGTATTTT

j_gene: TRBJ2-5
abundance: .
d_gene: .
v_gene: TRBV6-5
CDR3aa: CASRGAVYQETQYF
CDR3nt: TGTGCCAGCAGGGGGGCGGTGTACCAAGAGACCCAGTACTTC

j_gene: TRBJ2-7
abundance: .
d_gene: TRBD1
v_gene: TRBV7-9
CDR3aa: CASSSGQGVYEQYF
CDR3nt: TGTGCCAGCAGCTCGGGACAGGGTGTCTACGAGCAGTACTTC

j_gene: TRBJ2-7
abundance: .
d_gene: .
v_gene: TRBV4-2
CDR3aa: CASSQELSSEQYF
CDR3nt: TGTGCCAGCAGCCAAGAACTTTCTAGCGAGCAGTACTTC

j_gene: TRBJ2-3
abundance: .
d_gene: .
v_gene: TRBV9
CDR3aa: CASSVASTDTQYF
CDR3nt: TGTGCCAGCAGCGTAGCGAGCACAGATACGCAGTATTTT

j_gene: TRBJ2-3
abundance: .
d_gene: .
v_gene: TRBV5-1
CDR3aa: CASSLGVAGTDTQYF
CDR3nt: TGCGCCAGCAGCTTGGGAGTAGCGGGCACAGATACGCAGTATTTT

j_gene: TRBJ1-1
abundance: .
d_gene: .
v_gene: TRBV20-1
CDR3aa: CSARAQGEAFF
CDR3nt: TGCAGTGCTAGGGCCCAGGGTGAAGCTTTCTTT

j_gene: TRBJ2-7
abundance: .
d_gene: TRBD2
v_gene: TRBV4-1
CDR3aa: CASSQVGTSGIYEQYF
CDR3nt: TGCGCCAGCAGCCAAGTTGGGACTAGCGGAATCTACGAGCAGTACTTC